The rows below give T cell receptor beta chains drawn from one sample of a study of cytomegalovirus exposure and HLA in healthy donors. Sequencing was performed with immunoSEQ multiplex PCR; in TCRdb, only in-frame clones are kept and a portion is missing. The data hold 150,000 to 200,000 clones, with 70% to 85% observed a single time. The specimen sequenced was PBMCs. The receptor set was obtained from a man aged 30 to 45 in good health and CMV-seropositive. CDR3s include the opening cysteine and the closing phenylalanine or tryptophan. The order of the fields is V gene, clone size, J gene, D gene, CDR3 protein, CDR3 DNA. A D gene is named only where the DNA matches it firmly. Size tells how often a clone was seen (once, few, many) or the class of an expanded clone, and some rows leave it out.

V gene: TRBV4-1
clone size: NA
J gene: TRBJ2-1
D gene: TRBD2
CDR3 protein: CASSQEGLAGWSDEQFF
CDR3 DNA: TGCGCCAGCAGCCAAGAAGGACTAGCGGGGTGGTCCGATGAGCAGTTCTTC

V gene: TRBV13
clone size: NA
J gene: TRBJ1-6
D gene: TRBD1
CDR3 protein: CASSLRGRWTGDYNSPLHF
CDR3 DNA: TGTGCCAGCAGCTTAAGGGGTAGATGGACAGGGGACTATAATTCACCCCTCCACTTT

V gene: TRBV4-1
clone size: NA
J gene: TRBJ2-1
D gene: TRBD2
CDR3 protein: CASSPTSGVYNEQFF
CDR3 DNA: TGCGCCAGCAGCCCTACTAGCGGGGTATACAATGAGCAGTTCTTC

V gene: TRBV5-6
clone size: NA
J gene: TRBJ2-1
D gene: TRBD2
CDR3 protein: CASSLPEAGINEQFF
CDR3 DNA: TGTGCCAGCAGCTTGCCAGAAGCGGGAATTAATGAGCAGTTCTTC

V gene: TRBV7-6
clone size: NA
J gene: TRBJ2-7
D gene: TRBD2
CDR3 protein: CASSLEAGGHLYEQYF
CDR3 DNA: TGTGCCAGCAGCTTAGAAGCGGGGGGGCACCTCTACGAGCAGTACTTC

V gene: TRBV9
clone size: few
J gene: TRBJ2-5
D gene: TRBD2
CDR3 protein: CASSDSGAEQETQYF
CDR3 DNA: TGTGCCAGCAGCGATAGCGGGGCAGAACAAGAGACCCAGTACTTC

V gene: TRBV7-6
clone size: NA
J gene: TRBJ2-1
D gene: TRBD2
CDR3 protein: CASSPLAGGSYNEQFF
CDR3 DNA: TGTGCCAGCAGCCCACTAGCGGGGGGGTCCTACAATGAGCAGTTCTTC

V gene: TRBV11-2
clone size: NA
J gene: TRBJ1-2
D gene: TRBD1
CDR3 protein: CASSKVGQGASGYTF
CDR3 DNA: TGTGCCAGCAGCAAAGTGGGACAGGGGGCGTCTGGCTACACCTTC

V gene: TRBV28
clone size: NA
J gene: TRBJ2-7
D gene: NA
CDR3 protein: CASSLWTASSYEQYF
CDR3 DNA: TGTGCCAGCAGTTTATGGACAGCGAGCTCCTACGAGCAGTACTTC

V gene: TRBV7-9
clone size: NA
J gene: TRBJ2-7
D gene: TRBD2
CDR3 protein: CASSPPGGGPSSYEQYF
CDR3 DNA: TGTGCCAGCAGCCCCCCGGGCGGGGGGCCCTCCTCCTACGAGCAGTACTTC

V gene: TRBV5-6
clone size: NA
J gene: TRBJ2-7
D gene: NA
CDR3 protein: CASSPMDSYEQYF
CDR3 DNA: TGTGCCAGCAGCCCTATGGACAGCTACGAGCAGTACTTC

V gene: TRBV27
clone size: few
J gene: TRBJ2-7
D gene: NA
CDR3 protein: CASSLWRRSEQYF
CDR3 DNA: TGTGCCAGCAGTTTATGGCGGAGGAGTGAGCAGTACTTC

V gene: TRBV5-1
clone size: few
J gene: TRBJ1-5
D gene: NA
CDR3 protein: CASSYDGAPNQPQHF
CDR3 DNA: TGCGCCAGCAGCTACGACGGAGCCCCCAATCAGCCCCAGCATTTT

V gene: TRBV5-4
clone size: NA
J gene: TRBJ2-3
D gene: TRBD2
CDR3 protein: CASRPSGGTSTDTQYF
CDR3 DNA: TGTGCCAGCAGACCTAGCGGGGGGACTAGCACAGATACGCAGTATTTT

V gene: TRBV2
clone size: few
J gene: TRBJ2-7
D gene: NA
CDR3 protein: CASSDGLSSYEQYF
CDR3 DNA: TGTGCCAGCAGTGATGGCCTGTCCTCCTACGAGCAGTACTTC

V gene: TRBV6-5
clone size: NA
J gene: TRBJ1-2
D gene: TRBD1
CDR3 protein: CASSGGTGRSYTF
CDR3 DNA: TGTGCCAGCAGCGGGGGGACAGGAAGGAGCTACACCTTC

V gene: TRBV13
clone size: NA
J gene: TRBJ2-1
D gene: NA
CDR3 protein: CASSSVPPDEQFF
CDR3 DNA: TGTGCCAGCAGTTCGGTCCCACCCGATGAGCAGTTCTTC

V gene: TRBV9
clone size: NA
J gene: TRBJ2-6
D gene: NA
CDR3 protein: CASSVGRSGANVLTF
CDR3 DNA: TGTGCCAGCAGCGTAGGGAGGTCTGGGGCCAACGTCCTGACTTTC

V gene: TRBV4-3
clone size: NA
J gene: TRBJ2-7
D gene: NA
CDR3 protein: CASSQHTTGSYEQYF
CDR3 DNA: TGCGCCAGCAGCCAACACACTACAGGGTCCTACGAGCAGTACTTC

V gene: TRBV7-9
clone size: once
J gene: TRBJ2-3
D gene: TRBD1
CDR3 protein: CASSLEQGRRDTQYF
CDR3 DNA: TGTGCCAGCAGCTTAGAACAGGGGCGTCGAGATACGCAGTATTTT

V gene: TRBV7-9
clone size: NA
J gene: TRBJ2-1
D gene: TRBD2
CDR3 protein: CAISGGAYNEQFF
CDR3 DNA: TGTGCCATTAGCGGGGGGGCCTACAATGAGCAGTTCTTC

V gene: TRBV11-2
clone size: NA
J gene: TRBJ2-7
D gene: NA
CDR3 protein: CASSSPRGGSDYEQYF
CDR3 DNA: TGTGCCAGCAGCTCCCCCCGTGGAGGGAGTGACTACGAGCAGTACTTC

V gene: TRBV29-1
clone size: NA
J gene: TRBJ1-3
D gene: TRBD1
CDR3 protein: CSVVRQGAGNTIYF
CDR3 DNA: TGCAGCGTTGTAAGACAGGGGGCTGGAAACACCATATATTTT

V gene: TRBV9
clone size: NA
J gene: TRBJ2-2
D gene: TRBD2
CDR3 protein: CASSPQRAGGNTGELFF
CDR3 DNA: TGTGCCAGCAGCCCCCAGAGAGCGGGGGGGAACACCGGGGAGCTGTTTTTT

V gene: TRBV9
clone size: NA
J gene: TRBJ2-3
D gene: NA
CDR3 protein: CASSPRRGGDTQYF
CDR3 DNA: TGTGCCAGCAGTCCCCGGCGAGGTGGAGATACGCAGTATTTT

V gene: TRBV5-1
clone size: once
J gene: TRBJ2-3
D gene: NA
CDR3 protein: CASSLDPGPDTQYF
CDR3 DNA: TGCGCCAGCAGCTTGGATCCGGGTCCAGATACGCAGTATTTT

V gene: TRBV2
clone size: NA
J gene: TRBJ2-4
D gene: TRBD1
CDR3 protein: CASSEWNQGENIQYF
CDR3 DNA: TGTGCCAGCAGTGAATGGAATCAGGGGGAAAACATTCAGTACTTC

V gene: TRBV9
clone size: NA
J gene: TRBJ2-7
D gene: TRBD1
CDR3 protein: CASSTGQGRSYEQYF
CDR3 DNA: TGTGCCAGCAGCACCGGACAGGGAAGGTCCTACGAGCAGTACTTC

V gene: TRBV11-3
clone size: NA
J gene: TRBJ2-3
D gene: NA
CDR3 protein: CASSLQVGVGATDTQYF
CDR3 DNA: TGTGCCAGCAGCTTACAGGTTGGGGTGGGGGCCACAGATACGCAGTATTTT

V gene: TRBV2
clone size: NA
J gene: TRBJ1-2
D gene: TRBD1
CDR3 protein: CASSRGGQGAGYTF
CDR3 DNA: TGTGCCAGCAGCCGGGGGGGACAGGGGGCAGGCTACACCTTC

V gene: TRBV6-1
clone size: NA
J gene: TRBJ1-1
D gene: NA
CDR3 protein: CASSLGLHTEAFF
CDR3 DNA: TGTGCCAGCAGCCTGGGGCTCCACACTGAAGCTTTCTTT

V gene: TRBV5-1
clone size: NA
J gene: TRBJ1-1
D gene: NA
CDR3 protein: CASSQGGEAFF
CDR3 DNA: TGCGCCAGCAGCCAGGGTGGGGAAGCTTTCTTT

V gene: TRBV19
clone size: NA
J gene: TRBJ1-6
D gene: NA
CDR3 protein: CASSKGDSYNSPLHF
CDR3 DNA: TGTGCCAGTAGTAAGGGGGACTCCTATAATTCACCCCTCCACTTT

V gene: TRBV5-4
clone size: NA
J gene: TRBJ2-5
D gene: TRBD1
CDR3 protein: CASSLRGDRAQETQYF
CDR3 DNA: TGTGCCAGCAGCTTGAGAGGCGACAGGGCCCAAGAGACCCAGTACTTC

V gene: TRBV5-1
clone size: NA
J gene: TRBJ2-1
D gene: NA
CDR3 protein: CASSLETSQWFF
CDR3 DNA: TGCGCCAGCAGCTTGGAGACTAGTCAATGGTTCTTC

V gene: TRBV19
clone size: NA
J gene: TRBJ2-7
D gene: TRBD1
CDR3 protein: CASSSRGTGAAFMDSRAYEQYF
CDR3 DNA: TGTGCCAGTAGTTCCCGTGGGACAGGGGCCGCCTTTATGGATTCCCGCGCCTACGAGCAGTACTTC

V gene: TRBV7-9
clone size: few
J gene: TRBJ2-7
D gene: TRBD1
CDR3 protein: CASSLGQSSYEQYF
CDR3 DNA: TGTGCCAGCAGCCTGGGACAGAGCTCCTACGAGCAGTACTTC

V gene: TRBV19
clone size: once
J gene: TRBJ2-7
D gene: NA
CDR3 protein: CASSTPGALYEQYF
CDR3 DNA: TGTGCCAGTAGTACTCCGGGAGCTCTCTACGAGCAGTACTTC

V gene: TRBV28
clone size: NA
J gene: TRBJ2-1
D gene: TRBD2
CDR3 protein: CASSFRTSGSYNEQFF
CDR3 DNA: TGTGCCAGCAGTTTCCGGACTAGCGGGTCCTACAATGAGCAGTTCTTC

V gene: TRBV28
clone size: NA
J gene: TRBJ2-1
D gene: NA
CDR3 protein: CASSFSAGSSEQFF
CDR3 DNA: TGTGCCAGCAGTTTCAGCGCGGGATCCTCTGAGCAGTTCTTC

V gene: TRBV11-3
clone size: NA
J gene: TRBJ1-1
D gene: NA
CDR3 protein: CASSLSLFGAAQYENAEAFF
CDR3 DNA: TGTGCCAGCAGCTTATCCTTATTTGGGGCGGCCCAATATGAGAACGCTGAAGCTTTCTTT

V gene: TRBV7-2
clone size: NA
J gene: TRBJ2-3
D gene: TRBD2
CDR3 protein: CASSQSGGPDTQYF
CDR3 DNA: TGTGCCAGCAGCCAGAGCGGGGGACCAGATACGCAGTATTTT

V gene: TRBV6-6
clone size: NA
J gene: TRBJ1-1
D gene: TRBD1
CDR3 protein: CASRLRTGDTEAFF
CDR3 DNA: TGTGCCAGCAGGCTCAGAACAGGGGACACTGAAGCTTTCTTT

V gene: TRBV4-2
clone size: few
J gene: TRBJ2-7
D gene: TRBD2
CDR3 protein: CASSPQRGASYEQYF
CDR3 DNA: TGTGCCAGCAGCCCCCAGCGGGGGGCCTCCTACGAGCAGTACTTC

V gene: TRBV6-5
clone size: NA
J gene: TRBJ1-2
D gene: TRBD1
CDR3 protein: CASSNRGGYTF
CDR3 DNA: TGTGCCAGCAGTAACAGGGGGGGCTACACCTTC

V gene: TRBV5-4
clone size: NA
J gene: TRBJ2-2
D gene: TRBD2
CDR3 protein: CASSRGGRNTGELFF
CDR3 DNA: TGTGCCAGCAGCCGCGGGGGGCGGAACACCGGGGAGCTGTTTTTT

V gene: TRBV7-2
clone size: NA
J gene: TRBJ2-4
D gene: TRBD1
CDR3 protein: CASSLAQGQGAKNIQYF
CDR3 DNA: TGTGCCAGCAGCCTTGCTCAGGGACAGGGGGCTAAAAACATTCAGTACTTC

V gene: TRBV12-5
clone size: NA
J gene: TRBJ2-1
D gene: TRBD1
CDR3 protein: CASGFMTGYRNEQFF
CDR3 DNA: TGTGCTAGTGGTTTCATGACAGGGTACCGCAATGAGCAGTTCTTC

V gene: TRBV18
clone size: few
J gene: TRBJ2-7
D gene: TRBD1
CDR3 protein: CASSPPGQGVGEQYF
CDR3 DNA: TGTGCCAGCTCACCACCGGGACAGGGGGTGGGTGAGCAGTACTTC

V gene: TRBV5-1
clone size: few
J gene: TRBJ1-1
D gene: NA
CDR3 protein: CASSLVTGLNTEAFF
CDR3 DNA: TGCGCCAGCAGCTTGGTTACAGGGTTGAACACTGAAGCTTTCTTT

V gene: TRBV2
clone size: NA
J gene: TRBJ2-5
D gene: TRBD2
CDR3 protein: CASNLAGLETQYF
CDR3 DNA: TGTGCCAGCAACCTAGCGGGTCTGGAGACCCAGTACTTC

V gene: TRBV4-1
clone size: few
J gene: TRBJ2-1
D gene: NA
CDR3 protein: CASSQQAGLGEQFF
CDR3 DNA: TGCGCCAGCAGCCAACAAGCGGGCTTAGGTGAGCAGTTCTTC